The clone carrying this TCR beta chain was picked up a small number of times. The source of the sample is a study of shared clonotypes between healthy human individuals. On the study more broadly: There were three CD4 naive, three CD4 memory, two CD8 naive and one CD8 memory plates per donor.

The germline V and J ends were trimmed by 3 bases and 8 bases, with 13 bases remaining between them. Per germline, CDR1 KGHSH and CDR2 LQKENI. The CDR3 spans 14 residues. Sorted-subset replicate PCR reactions were performed with about 200 ng DNA, corresponding to tens of thousands of T cell genomes. Libraries were prepared by immunoSEQ multiplex PCR; TCRdb keeps only in-frame clonotypes and omits some of them. The table lists over 2 million clones, roughly 96% of them singletons. The receptor's source is a man younger than 30 in good health. The sample was naive CD4+ T cells sorted from blood. The sample's subset: CD45RA+ positively selected. The rearrangement uses TRBV18 and TRBJ1-4; possible D gene TRBD1, 5 bases. The CDR3 region is CASSPRGEAEKLFF. CDR3 DNA: TGTGCCAGCTCACCTCGGGGGGAGGCCGAAAAACTGTTTTTT. Filled out from reference TRBV18 and TRBJ1-4, the complete variable domain reads NAGVMQNPRHLVRRRGQEARLRCSPMKGHSHVYWYRQLPEEGLKFMVYLQKENIIDESGMPKERFSAEFPKEGPSILRIQQVVRGDSAAYFCASSPRGEAEKLFFGSGTQLSVL.